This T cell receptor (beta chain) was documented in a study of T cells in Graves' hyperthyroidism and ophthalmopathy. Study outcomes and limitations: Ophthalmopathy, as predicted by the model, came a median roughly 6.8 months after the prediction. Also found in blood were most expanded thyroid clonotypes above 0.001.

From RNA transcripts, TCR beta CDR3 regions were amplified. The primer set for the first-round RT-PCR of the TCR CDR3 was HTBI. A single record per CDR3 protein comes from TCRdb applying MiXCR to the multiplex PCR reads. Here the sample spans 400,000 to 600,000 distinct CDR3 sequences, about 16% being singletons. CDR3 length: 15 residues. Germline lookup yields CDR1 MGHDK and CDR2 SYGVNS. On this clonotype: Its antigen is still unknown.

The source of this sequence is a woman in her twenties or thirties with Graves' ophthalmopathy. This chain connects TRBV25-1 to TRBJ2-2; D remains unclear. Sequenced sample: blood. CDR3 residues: CLPVVNSSNTGELFF. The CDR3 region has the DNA TGTTTACCAGTGGTAAATAGCTCGAACACCGGGGAGCTGTTTTTT.